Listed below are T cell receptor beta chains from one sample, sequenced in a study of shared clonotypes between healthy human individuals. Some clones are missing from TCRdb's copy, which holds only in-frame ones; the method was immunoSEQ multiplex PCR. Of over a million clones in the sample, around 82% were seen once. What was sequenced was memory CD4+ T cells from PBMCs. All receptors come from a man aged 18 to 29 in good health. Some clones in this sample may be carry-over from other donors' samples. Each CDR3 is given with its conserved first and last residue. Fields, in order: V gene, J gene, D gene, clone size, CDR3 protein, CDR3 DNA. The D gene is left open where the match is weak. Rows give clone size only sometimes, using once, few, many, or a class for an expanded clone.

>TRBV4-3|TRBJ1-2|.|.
CASSPVGTANYGYTF
TGCGCCAGCAGCCCCGTGGGGACTGCTAACTATGGCTACACCTTC
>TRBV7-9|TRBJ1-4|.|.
CASSLASKGREKLFF
TGTGCCAGCAGCTTAGCGTCGAAGGGTCGGGAAAAACTGTTTTTT
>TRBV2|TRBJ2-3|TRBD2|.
CASLAGGGDTQYF
TGTGCCAGCCTAGCGGGAGGTGGAGATACGCAGTATTTT
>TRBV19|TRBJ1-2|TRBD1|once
CASSDRDYGYTF
TGTGCCAGTAGTGACAGGGACTATGGCTACACCTTC
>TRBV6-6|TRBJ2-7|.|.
CASSYHAGGGNEQYF
TGTGCCAGCAGTTACCACGCTGGAGGGGGAAACGAGCAGTACTTC
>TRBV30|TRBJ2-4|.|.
CAWSLTPALQYF
TGTGCCTGGAGTCTGACCCCGGCCCTTCAGTACTTC
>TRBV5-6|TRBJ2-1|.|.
CASSLPGSYNEQFF
TGTGCCAGCAGCCTACCGGGCTCCTACAATGAGCAGTTCTTC
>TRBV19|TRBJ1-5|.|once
CASSIVRGHHSNQPQHF
TGTGCCAGTAGTATAGTGAGGGGACACCATAGCAATCAGCCCCAGCATTTT
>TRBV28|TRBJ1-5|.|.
CASSTPPRPQHF
TGTGCCAGCAGTACTCCCCCCAGGCCCCAGCATTTT
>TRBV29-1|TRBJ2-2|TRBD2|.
CSVLREGRGHRAGELFF
TGCAGCGTTCTGCGGGAGGGCCGCGGTCATAGAGCCGGGGAGCTGTTTTTT
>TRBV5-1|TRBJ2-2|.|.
CASSLPPGELFF
TGCGCCAGCAGCTTGCCGCCCGGGGAGCTGTTTTTT
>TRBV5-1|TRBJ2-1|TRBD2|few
CASSSLLLAGGLGNEQFF
TGCGCCAGCAGCTCCTTACTTTTAGCGGGAGGGCTAGGCAATGAGCAGTTCTTC
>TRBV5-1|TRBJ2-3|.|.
CASSPGTRTDTQYF
TGCGCCAGCAGCCCCGGGACCCGCACAGATACGCAGTATTTT
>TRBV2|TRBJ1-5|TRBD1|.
CASGRGQGGTGPQHF
TGTGCCAGCGGCCGGGGACAGGGGGGGACGGGGCCCCAGCATTTT
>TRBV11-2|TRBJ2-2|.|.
CASSQERESGELFF
TGTGCCAGCAGCCAAGAGAGAGAGTCCGGGGAGCTGTTTTTT
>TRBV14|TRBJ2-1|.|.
CASSPMYNEQFF
TGTGCCAGCAGCCCTATGTACAATGAGCAGTTCTTC
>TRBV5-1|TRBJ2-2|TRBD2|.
CASSPASGYTGELFF
TGCGCCAGCAGCCCCGCTAGCGGTTACACCGGGGAGCTGTTTTTT
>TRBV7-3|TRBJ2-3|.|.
CASSRLSTDTQYF
TGTGCCAGCAGTCGACTTAGCACAGATACGCAGTATTTT
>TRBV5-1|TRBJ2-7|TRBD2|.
CASSLTREGHEQYF
TGCGCCAGCAGCTTGACCAGGGAGGGCCACGAGCAGTACTTC
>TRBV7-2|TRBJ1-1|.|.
CASSLDWTPNTEAFF
TGTGCCAGCAGCTTAGACTGGACGCCGAACACTGAAGCTTTCTTT
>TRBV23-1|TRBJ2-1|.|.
CASSRLRIYNEQFF
TGCGCCAGCAGTCGCCTTAGGATCTACAATGAGCAGTTCTTC
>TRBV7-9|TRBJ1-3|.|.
CASSPGLSLGNTIYF
TGTGCCAGCAGCCCGGGCCTCTCGCTTGGAAACACCATATATTTT
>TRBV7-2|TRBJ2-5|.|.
CASSLTRQETQYF
TGTGCCAGCAGCCTGACTAGGCAAGAGACCCAGTACTTC
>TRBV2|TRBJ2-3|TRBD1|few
CASSWDRGDTQYF
TGTGCCAGCAGCTGGGACAGGGGAGATACGCAGTATTTT
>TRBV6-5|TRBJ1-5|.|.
CASSPNLLSNQPQHF
TGTGCCAGCAGCCCGAACCTTTTGAGCAATCAGCCCCAGCATTTT
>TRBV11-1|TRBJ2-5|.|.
CASSLASGTLEETQYF
TGTGCCAGCAGCTTAGCGTCGGGGACTCTAGAAGAGACCCAGTACTTC
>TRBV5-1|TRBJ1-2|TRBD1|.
CASSSSPEGAYGYTF
TGCGCCAGCAGCTCCTCCCCCGAGGGGGCTTATGGCTACACCTTC
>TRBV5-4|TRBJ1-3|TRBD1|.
CASSLKGGRNTIYF
TGTGCCAGCAGCTTGAAAGGGGGCCGAAACACCATATATTTT
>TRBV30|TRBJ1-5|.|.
CAWSVGSQQPQHF
TGTGCCTGGAGTGTTGGGAGCCAACAGCCCCAGCATTTT
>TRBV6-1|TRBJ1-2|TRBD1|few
CASSVQGRSGYTF
TGTGCCAGCAGTGTACAGGGGCGCAGTGGCTACACCTTC
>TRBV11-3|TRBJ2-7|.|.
CASSLGWQGPGYEQYF
TGTGCCAGCAGCTTAGGGTGGCAGGGGCCGGGATACGAGCAGTACTTC
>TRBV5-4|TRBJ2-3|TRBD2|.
CASSSGLAKDTQYF
TGTGCCAGCAGCTCGGGACTAGCGAAAGATACGCAGTATTTT
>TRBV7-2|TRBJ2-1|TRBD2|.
CASSYASGNEQFF
TGTGCCAGCAGCTACGCTAGCGGCAATGAGCAGTTCTTC
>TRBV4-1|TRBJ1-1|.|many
CASSHPGRNYTEAFF
TGCGCCAGCAGCCACCCCGGACGGAACTACACTGAAGCTTTCTTT
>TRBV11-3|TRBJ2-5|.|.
CASSLDQETQYF
TGTGCCAGCAGCTTAGATCAAGAGACCCAGTACTTC
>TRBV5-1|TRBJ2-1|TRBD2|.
CASSGGGLVPYNEQFF
TGCGCCAGCAGCGGAGGAGGACTAGTCCCCTACAATGAGCAGTTCTTC
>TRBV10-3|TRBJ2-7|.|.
CAISVSQSYEQYF
TGTGCCATCAGTGTATCACAGTCCTACGAGCAGTACTTC
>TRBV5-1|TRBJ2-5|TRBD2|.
CASSAGLAGEGTQYF
TGCGCCAGCAGCGCCGGACTAGCGGGAGAGGGGACCCAGTACTTC
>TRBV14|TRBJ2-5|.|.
CASSQEGTQYF
TGTGCCAGCAGCCAAGAGGGGACCCAGTACTTC
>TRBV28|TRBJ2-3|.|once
CASSEGTLTDTQYF
TGTGCCAGCAGCGAGGGGACTCTCACAGATACGCAGTATTTT
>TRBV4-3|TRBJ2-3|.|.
CASSQDAGLRQYF
TGCGCCAGCAGCCAAGACGCGGGGTTGCGGCAGTATTTT
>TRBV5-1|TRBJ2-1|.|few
CASSPISAPRNEQFF
TGCGCCAGCAGCCCGATTAGCGCTCCGAGGAATGAGCAGTTCTTC